The rows below give T cell receptor beta chains drawn from one sample of a study of monozygotic twins with inflammatory bowel disease. For each CDR3 protein, TCRdb gives one entry from its re-call of the 5' RACE reads, without DNA. The ten top clones account for approximately 1.5%, within a sample of around 230,000 distinct CDR3 sequences. Source material: blood. These receptors all come from a human donor with ulcerative colitis or Crohn's disease, or a healthy co-twin of an affected twin (not recorded which). Each CDR3 is given with its conserved first and last residue.

TRBJ1-5 TRBV6-5 CASSWGRLQPQHF
TRBJ2-2 TRBV4-1 CASSQSVGRLALGALSGELFF
TRBJ2-1 TRBV18 CASSPPSGSRNEQFF
TRBJ2-1 TRBV7-3 CASSLNRGLAGGNEQFF
TRBJ1-5 TRBV18 CASSPIQGADQPQHF
TRBJ1-1 TRBV5-1 CASSPRTGFSTGTEAFF
TRBJ2-7 TRBV12-3/TRBV12-4 CASSFRLSSYEQYF
TRBJ1-6 TRBV7-2 CASSLGPGSNSPLHF
TRBJ1-1 TRBV5-1 CASSLTWEGNTEAFF
TRBJ1-4 TRBV24-1 CATSGPNEKLFF
TRBJ1-5 TRBV2 CASSAGSFRNNQPQHF
TRBJ1-1 TRBV7-9 CASSFVGQRVTEAFF
TRBJ2-3 TRBV20-1 CSARGPAGGQGTDTQYF
TRBJ1-2 TRBV28 CASSLTGAYGYTF
TRBJ1-5 TRBV3-1 CASSQGFGINQPQHF
TRBJ1-4 TRBV5-6 CASTSIQDRLNEKLFF
TRBJ1-4 TRBV7-7 CASSLGASGEKLFF
TRBJ1-1 TRBV18 CASSPFRGQGTEAFF
TRBJ1-2 TRBV5-1 CASSLVPGLGYGYTF
TRBJ1-1 TRBV7-2 CASSLSPRGWTEAFF
TRBJ1-1 TRBV7-2 CASAPGELMNTEAFF
TRBJ2-5 TRBV27 CASRTRTGGEETQYF
TRBJ2-5 TRBV5-4 CASSGIGGVETQYF